Included here is one T cell receptor beta chain sequence, with context. Its antigen remains unidentified. This PCR relied on a set of 60 Vbeta primers and 13 Jbeta primers. This table comes from immunoSEQ multiplex PCR, and its TCRdb copy is limited to in-frame clones, with some not included. The listing records around 140,000 clones. The CDR3 runs to 14 residues. V was trimmed by 4 bases and J by 4 bases, leaving 13 bases between them. Germline V gives CDR1 SGHDT, CDR2 YYEEEE. This record belongs to a study of cytomegalovirus exposure and HLA in healthy donors. Points from the study as a whole: In vitro confirmation showed three CMV-associated chains to be CMV antigen specific.

The rearrangement links TRBV5-6 to TRBJ2-3, with TRBD2 as a possible D gene (6 bases). The sequencing input was PBMCs. The TCR was taken from a woman between 40 and 55 years old in good health and CMV-seronegative. CDR3 in DNA: TGTGCCAGCAGCCTCCGGGGGATAGCAGATACGCAGTATTTT. This encodes CASSLRGIADTQYF.